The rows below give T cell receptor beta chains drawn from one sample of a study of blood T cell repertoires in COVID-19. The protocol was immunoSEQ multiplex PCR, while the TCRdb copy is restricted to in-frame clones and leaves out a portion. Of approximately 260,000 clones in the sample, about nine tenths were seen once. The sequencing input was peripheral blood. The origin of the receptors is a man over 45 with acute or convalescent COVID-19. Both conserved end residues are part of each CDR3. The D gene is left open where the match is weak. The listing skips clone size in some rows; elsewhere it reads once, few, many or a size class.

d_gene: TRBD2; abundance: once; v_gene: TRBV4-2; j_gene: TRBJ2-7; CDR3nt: TGTGCCAGCAGCCAAGGAATAGCGGGGCCCTCCGAGCAGTACTTC; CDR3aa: CASSQGIAGPSEQYF
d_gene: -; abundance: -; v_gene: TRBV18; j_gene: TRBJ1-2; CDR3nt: TGTGCCAGCTCACCACCGACCGACGAGGGTACCTATGGCTACACCTTC; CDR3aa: CASSPPTDEGTYGYTF
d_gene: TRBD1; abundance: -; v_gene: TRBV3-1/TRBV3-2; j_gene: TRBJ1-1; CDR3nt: TGTGCCAGCAGCCAGGAAGGACAGGCCGATGAAGCTTTCTTT; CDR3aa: CASSQEGQADEAFF
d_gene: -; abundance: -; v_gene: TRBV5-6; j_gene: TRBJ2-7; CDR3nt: TGTGCCAGCAGCAAGTACAGGGACGTTTTGGGGTACGAGCAGTACTTC; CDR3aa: CASSKYRDVLGYEQYF
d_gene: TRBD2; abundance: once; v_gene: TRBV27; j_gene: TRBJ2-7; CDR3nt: TGTGCCAGCAGTCCGTCGGGGGGGCCGACCTACGAGCAGTACTTC; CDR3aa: CASSPSGGPTYEQYF
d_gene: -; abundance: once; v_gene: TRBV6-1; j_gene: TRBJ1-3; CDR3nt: TGTGCCAGCAGTGAAGGGGCCTCTGGAAACACCATATATTTT; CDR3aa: CASSEGASGNTIYF
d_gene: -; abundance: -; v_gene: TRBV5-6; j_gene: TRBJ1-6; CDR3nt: TGTGCCAGCAGTCCCATCCCGGGACAAATTTCACCCCTCCACTTT; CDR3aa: CASSPIPGQISPLHF
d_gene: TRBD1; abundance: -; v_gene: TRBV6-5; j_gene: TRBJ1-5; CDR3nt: TGTGCCAGCACCCAGACAGGGGGCGGTCAGCCCCAGCATTTT; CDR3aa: CASTQTGGGQPQHF
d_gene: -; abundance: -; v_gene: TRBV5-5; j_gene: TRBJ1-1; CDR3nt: TGTGCCAGCAGCTTGGGGTCGGACACCCCGCCGAGGCGGGCTTTCTTT; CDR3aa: CASSLGSDTPPRRAFF
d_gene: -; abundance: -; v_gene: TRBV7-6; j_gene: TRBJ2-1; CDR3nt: TGTGCCAGCAGCTCGCGCACGGGTGAGCAGTTCTTC; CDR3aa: CASSSRTGEQFF
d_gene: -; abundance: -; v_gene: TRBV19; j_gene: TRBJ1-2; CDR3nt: TGTGCCAGTAGTATAGACGGGTTCAATGGCTACACCTTC; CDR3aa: CASSIDGFNGYTF
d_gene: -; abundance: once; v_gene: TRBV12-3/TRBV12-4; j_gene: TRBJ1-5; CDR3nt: TGTGCCAGCAGTTTAACGCGTCAGCCCCAGCATTTT; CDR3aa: CASSLTRQPQHF
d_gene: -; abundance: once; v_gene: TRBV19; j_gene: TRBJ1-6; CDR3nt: TGTGCCAGTAGTCGTAGCTCCTATAATTCACCCCTCCACTTT; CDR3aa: CASSRSSYNSPLHF
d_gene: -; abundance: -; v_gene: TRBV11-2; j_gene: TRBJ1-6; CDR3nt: TGTGCCAGCAGCTTAGATCCCGGGGGGTCACCCCTCCACTTT; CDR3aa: CASSLDPGGSPLHF
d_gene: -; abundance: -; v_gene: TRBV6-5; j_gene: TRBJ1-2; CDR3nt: TGTGCCAGCAGCACCACAGGGAGTGCTAACTATGGCTACACCTTC; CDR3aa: CASSTTGSANYGYTF
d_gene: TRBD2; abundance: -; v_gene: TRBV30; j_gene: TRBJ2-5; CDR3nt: TGTGCCTGGAGAAAGCGGGGGCGTCAAGAGACCCAGTACTTC; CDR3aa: CAWRKRGRQETQYF
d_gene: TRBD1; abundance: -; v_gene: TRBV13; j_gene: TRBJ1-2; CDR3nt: TGTGCCAGCAGCTGGGGGACAGGCCAAACCTATGGCTACACCTTC; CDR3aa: CASSWGTGQTYGYTF
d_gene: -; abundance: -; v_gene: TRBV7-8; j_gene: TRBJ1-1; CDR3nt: TGTGCCAGCAGCTTAGGAGGATTGAACACTGAAGCTTTCTTT; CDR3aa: CASSLGGLNTEAFF
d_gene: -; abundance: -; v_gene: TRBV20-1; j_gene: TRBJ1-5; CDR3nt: TGCAGTGCTAGTCCCACTATGTATCAGCCCCAGCATTTT; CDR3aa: CSASPTMYQPQHF
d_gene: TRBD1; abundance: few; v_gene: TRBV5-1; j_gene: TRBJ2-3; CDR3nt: TGCGCCAGCAGCTTGGTCGGGGGTTCGGACAGGGGTGATACGCAGTATTTT; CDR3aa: CASSLVGGSDRGDTQYF
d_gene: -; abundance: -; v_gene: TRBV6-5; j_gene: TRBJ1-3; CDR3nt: TGTGCCAGCAGTTACAGCGGAAACACCATATATTTT; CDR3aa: CASSYSGNTIYF
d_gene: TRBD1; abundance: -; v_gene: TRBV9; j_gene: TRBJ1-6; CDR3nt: TGTGCCAGCAGCGTAGACGGGACAGGGTCTAGCCCCCTCCACTTT; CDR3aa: CASSVDGTGSSPLHF
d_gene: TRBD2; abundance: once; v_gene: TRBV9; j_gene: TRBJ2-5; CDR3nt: TGTGCCAGCAGCGGACGACTAGCGGGGGCACAAGAGACCCAGTACTTC; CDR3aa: CASSGRLAGAQETQYF
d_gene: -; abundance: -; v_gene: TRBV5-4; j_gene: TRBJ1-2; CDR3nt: TGTGCCAGCAGCTTGGGGACAGCTAACTATGGCTACACCTTC; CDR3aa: CASSLGTANYGYTF
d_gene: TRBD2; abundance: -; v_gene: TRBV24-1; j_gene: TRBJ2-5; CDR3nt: TGTGCCACCAGTGATGCGGGAGACAGTCGGGAGACCCAGTACTTC; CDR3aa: CATSDAGDSRETQYF
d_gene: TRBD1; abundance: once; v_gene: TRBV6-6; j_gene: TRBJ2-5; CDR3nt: TGTGCCAGCAGCGCCCCGGGACAGGGAAAAGAGACCCAGTACTTC; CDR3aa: CASSAPGQGKETQYF
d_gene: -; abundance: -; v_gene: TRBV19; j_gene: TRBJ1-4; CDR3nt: TGTGCCAGTGCTCCGGGACACTTTAATGAAAAACTGTTTTTT; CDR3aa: CASAPGHFNEKLFF
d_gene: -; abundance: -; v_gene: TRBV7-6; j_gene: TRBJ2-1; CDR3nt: TGTGCCAGCAGCTTAGGGGGCTATGGGGTTTTGGATGAGCAGTTCTTC; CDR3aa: CASSLGGYGVLDEQFF
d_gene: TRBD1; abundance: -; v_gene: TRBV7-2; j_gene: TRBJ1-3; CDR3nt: TGTGCCAGCAGAAGACAGGGCGCTGGAAACACCATATATTTT; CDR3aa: CASRRQGAGNTIYF
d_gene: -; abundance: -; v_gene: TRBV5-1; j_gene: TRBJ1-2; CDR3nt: TGCGCCAGCAGCTGGGGTGACAGGAACTATGGCTACACCTTC; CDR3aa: CASSWGDRNYGYTF
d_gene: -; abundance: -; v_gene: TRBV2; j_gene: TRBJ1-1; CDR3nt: TGTGCCAATCCACTCGGGGAGGCCACTGAAGCTTTCTTT; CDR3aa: CANPLGEATEAFF
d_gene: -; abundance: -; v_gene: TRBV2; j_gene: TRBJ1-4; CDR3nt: TGTGCCAGCACCCGGGCGCGGAGGTATGAAAAACTGTTTTTT; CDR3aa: CASTRARRYEKLFF
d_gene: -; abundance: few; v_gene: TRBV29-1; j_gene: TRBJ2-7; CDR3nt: TGCAGCGGCCGGGACATCTACGAGCAGTACTTC; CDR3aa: CSGRDIYEQYF
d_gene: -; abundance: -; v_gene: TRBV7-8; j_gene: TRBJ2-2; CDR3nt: TGTGCCAGCACCAAATTTGGGGCCCGGAGCACCGGGGAGCTGTTTTTT; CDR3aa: CASTKFGARSTGELFF
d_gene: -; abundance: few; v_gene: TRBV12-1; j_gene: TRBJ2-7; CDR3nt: TGTGCCAGCAGCCAAAACCGGGACAGCTATCCCTACGAGCAGTACTTC; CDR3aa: CASSQNRDSYPYEQYF
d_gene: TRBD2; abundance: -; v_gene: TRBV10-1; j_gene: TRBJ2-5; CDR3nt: TGCGCCAGCAGTGAGCCGGGAGGGGCGCGGCAGTACTTC; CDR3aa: CASSEPGGARQYF
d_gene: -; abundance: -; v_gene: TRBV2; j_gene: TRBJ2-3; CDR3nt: TGTGCCAGCGACCTTCGGGGCACAGATACGCAGTATTTT; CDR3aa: CASDLRGTDTQYF
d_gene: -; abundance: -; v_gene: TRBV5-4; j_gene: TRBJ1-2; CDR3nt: TGTGCCAGCAGCCAAAACCCGGGGGTGGTGGGCTACACCTTC; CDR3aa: CASSQNPGVVGYTF